Listed below are T cell receptor beta chains from one sample, sequenced in a study of cytomegalovirus exposure and HLA in healthy donors. The assay was immunoSEQ multiplex PCR, and TCRdb's table has in-frame clones only and misses some. The sample table sets out 120,000 or so clones. Sequencing was performed on PBMCs. The source is a man between 18 and 29 years old in good health and CMV-seronegative. Both conserved end residues are part of each CDR3. The D gene is left open where the match is weak.

D: NA
J: TRBJ2-7
length: 14
V: TRBV9
CDR3: CASSPSGGPYEQYF

D: TRBD1
J: TRBJ1-2
length: 13
V: TRBV15
CDR3: CATRGTGGYGYTF

D: NA
J: TRBJ2-7
length: 13
V: TRBV19
CDR3: CASSTGNSYEQYF

D: TRBD2
J: TRBJ2-3
length: 16
V: TRBV9
CDR3: CASSLGLAGFSDTQYF

D: TRBD1
J: TRBJ2-7
length: 14
V: TRBV10-3
CDR3: CAISEDRVSNEQYF

D: NA
J: TRBJ2-1
length: 14
V: TRBV10-3
CDR3: CAISERGLINEQFF

D: NA
J: TRBJ1-1
length: 16
V: TRBV9
CDR3: CASSVLGSTDTSRAFF

D: NA
J: TRBJ1-2
length: 16
V: TRBV6-5
CDR3: CASSFSVLGGTRGYTF

D: NA
J: TRBJ1-5
length: 14
V: TRBV5-4
CDR3: CASSLTPGNQPQHF

D: NA
J: TRBJ1-5
length: 10
V: TRBV2
CDR3: CASRGWAQHF

D: NA
J: TRBJ2-3
length: 15
V: TRBV19
CDR3: CASSIDLDPPRGQYF